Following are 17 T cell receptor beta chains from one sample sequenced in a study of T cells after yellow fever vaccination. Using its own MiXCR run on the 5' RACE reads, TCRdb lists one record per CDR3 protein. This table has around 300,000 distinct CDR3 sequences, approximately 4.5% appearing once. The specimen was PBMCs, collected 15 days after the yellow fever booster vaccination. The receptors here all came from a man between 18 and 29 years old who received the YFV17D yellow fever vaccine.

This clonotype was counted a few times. The DNA for the CDR3 is TGCGCCAGCAGCCAAGATTGGTCTAGCGGGGCGGTAGAGCAGTACTTC. As protein: CASSQDWSSGAVEQYF. The chain has TRBV4-3 and TRBJ2-7; 9 bases map to TRBD2. V was pared by 0 bases and J by 7 bases, with 10 bases of the junction left unmatched. The CDR3 is 16 residues long. CDR1 LGHNA and CDR2 YSLEER come from the germline V gene.

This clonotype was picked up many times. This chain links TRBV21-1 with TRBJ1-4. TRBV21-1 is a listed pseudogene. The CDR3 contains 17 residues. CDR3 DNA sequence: TGTGCCAGCAGCAAAGTTTTTGGACGGCCAACTAATGAAAAACTGTTTTTT. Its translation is CASSKVFGRPTNEKLFF.

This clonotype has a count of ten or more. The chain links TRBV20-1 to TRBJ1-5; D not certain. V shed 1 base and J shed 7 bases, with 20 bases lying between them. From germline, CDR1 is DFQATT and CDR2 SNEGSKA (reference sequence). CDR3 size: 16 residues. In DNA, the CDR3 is TGCAGTGCTAGAGGGGGATTTCTCCCGGTAGAGCAGCCCCAGCATTTT. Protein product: CSARGGFLPVEQPQHF.

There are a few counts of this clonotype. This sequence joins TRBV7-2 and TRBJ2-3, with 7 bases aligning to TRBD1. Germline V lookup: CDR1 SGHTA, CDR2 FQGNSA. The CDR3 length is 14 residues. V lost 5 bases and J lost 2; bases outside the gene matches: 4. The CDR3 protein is CASSRDSNTDTQYF. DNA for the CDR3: TGTGCCAGCAGCCGGGACAGCAACACAGATACGCAGTATTTT.

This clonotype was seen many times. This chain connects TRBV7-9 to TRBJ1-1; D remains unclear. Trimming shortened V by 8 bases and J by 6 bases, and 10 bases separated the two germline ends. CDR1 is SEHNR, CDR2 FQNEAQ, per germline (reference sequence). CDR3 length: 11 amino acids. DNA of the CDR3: TGTGCCAGCGGGTTCAGCTCTGAAGCTTTCTTT. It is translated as CASGFSSEAFF. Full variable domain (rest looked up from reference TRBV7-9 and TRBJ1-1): DTGVSQNPRHKITKRGQNVTFRCDPISEHNRLYWYRQTLGQGPEFLTYFQNEAQLEKSRLLSDRFSAERPKGSFSTLEIQRTEQGDSAMYLCASGFSSEAFFGQGTRLTVV.

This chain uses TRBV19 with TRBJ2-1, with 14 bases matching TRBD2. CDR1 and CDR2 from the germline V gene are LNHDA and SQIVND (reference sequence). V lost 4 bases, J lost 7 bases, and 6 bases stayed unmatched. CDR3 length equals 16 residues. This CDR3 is CASSKRLAGGPNEQFF. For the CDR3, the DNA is TGTGCCAGTAGTAAACGACTAGCGGGGGGGCCAAATGAGCAGTTCTTC.

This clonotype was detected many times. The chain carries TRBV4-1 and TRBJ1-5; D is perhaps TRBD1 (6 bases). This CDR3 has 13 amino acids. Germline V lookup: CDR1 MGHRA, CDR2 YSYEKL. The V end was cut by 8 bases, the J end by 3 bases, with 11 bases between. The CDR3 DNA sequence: TGCGCCAGCTCAGGGGATCTCAATCAGCCCCAGCATTTT. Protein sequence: CASSGDLNQPQHF.

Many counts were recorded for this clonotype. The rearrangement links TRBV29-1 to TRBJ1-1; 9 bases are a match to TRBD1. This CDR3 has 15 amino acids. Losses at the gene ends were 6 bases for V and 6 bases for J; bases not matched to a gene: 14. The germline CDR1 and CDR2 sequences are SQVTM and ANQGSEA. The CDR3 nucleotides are TGCAGCGTCCAACCTTCGACAGGGGGAAACGCTGAAGCTTTCTTT. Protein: CSVQPSTGGNAEAFF.

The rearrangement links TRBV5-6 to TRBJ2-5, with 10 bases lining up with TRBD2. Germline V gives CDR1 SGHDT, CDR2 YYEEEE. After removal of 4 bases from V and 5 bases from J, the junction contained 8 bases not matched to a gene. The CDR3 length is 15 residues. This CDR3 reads CASSRPGLASETQYF. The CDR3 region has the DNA TGTGCCAGCAGCCGTCCGGGACTAGCGTCGGAGACCCAGTACTTC.

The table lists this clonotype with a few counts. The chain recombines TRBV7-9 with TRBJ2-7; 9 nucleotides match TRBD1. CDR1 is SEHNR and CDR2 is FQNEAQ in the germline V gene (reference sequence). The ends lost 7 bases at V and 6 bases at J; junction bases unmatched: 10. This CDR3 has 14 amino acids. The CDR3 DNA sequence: TGTGCCAGCACCTCAGACAGGGGGGAGGGCGAGCAGTACGTC. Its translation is CASTSDRGEGEQYV.

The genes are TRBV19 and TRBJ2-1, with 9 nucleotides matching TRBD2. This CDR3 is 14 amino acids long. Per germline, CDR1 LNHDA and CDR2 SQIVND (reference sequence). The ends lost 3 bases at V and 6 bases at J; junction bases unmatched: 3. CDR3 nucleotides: TGTGCCAGTAGTATGACTAGCGGATTCAATGAGCAGTTCTTC. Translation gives CASSMTSGFNEQFF. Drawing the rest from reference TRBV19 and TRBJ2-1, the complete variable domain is DGGITQSPKYLFRKEGQNVTLSCEQNLNHDAMYWYRQDPGQGLRLIYYSQIVNDFQKGDIAEGYSVSREKKESFPLTVTSAQKNPTAFYLCASSMTSGFNEQFFGPGTRLTVL.

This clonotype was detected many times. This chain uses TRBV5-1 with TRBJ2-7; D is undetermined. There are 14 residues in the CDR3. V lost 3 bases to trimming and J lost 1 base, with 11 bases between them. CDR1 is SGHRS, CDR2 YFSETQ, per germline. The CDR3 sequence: CASSWRPVSYEQYF. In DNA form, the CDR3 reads TGCGCCAGCAGCTGGAGACCCGTATCCTACGAGCAGTACTTC.

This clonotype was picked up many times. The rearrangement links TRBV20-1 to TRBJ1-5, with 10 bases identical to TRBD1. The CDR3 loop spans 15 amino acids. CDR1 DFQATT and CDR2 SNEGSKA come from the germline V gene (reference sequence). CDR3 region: CSAGQGTAYRQPQHF. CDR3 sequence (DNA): TGCAGCGCGGGACAGGGGACGGCCTATCGACAGCCCCAGCATTTT.

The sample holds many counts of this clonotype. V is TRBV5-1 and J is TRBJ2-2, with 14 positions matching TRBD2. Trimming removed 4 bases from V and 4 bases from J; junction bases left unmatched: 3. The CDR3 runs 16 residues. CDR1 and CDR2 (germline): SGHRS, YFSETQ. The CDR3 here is CASSTGLAGGTGELFF. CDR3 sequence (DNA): TGCGCCAGCAGCACCGGACTAGCGGGGGGCACCGGGGAGCTGTTTTTT.

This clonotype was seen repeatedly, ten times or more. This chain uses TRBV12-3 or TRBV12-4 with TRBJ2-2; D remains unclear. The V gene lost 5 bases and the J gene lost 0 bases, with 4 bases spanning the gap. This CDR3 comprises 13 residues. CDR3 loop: CASSRPNTGELFF. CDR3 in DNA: TGTGCCAGCAGTCGTCCGAACACCGGGGAGCTGTTTTTT.

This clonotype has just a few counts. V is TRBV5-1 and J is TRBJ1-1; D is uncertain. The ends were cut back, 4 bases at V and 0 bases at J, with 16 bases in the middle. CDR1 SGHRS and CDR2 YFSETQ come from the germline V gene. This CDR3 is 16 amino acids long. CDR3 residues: CASSLRASGMNTEAFF. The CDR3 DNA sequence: TGCGCCAGCAGCCTGCGGGCCAGCGGGATGAACACTGAAGCTTTCTTT.

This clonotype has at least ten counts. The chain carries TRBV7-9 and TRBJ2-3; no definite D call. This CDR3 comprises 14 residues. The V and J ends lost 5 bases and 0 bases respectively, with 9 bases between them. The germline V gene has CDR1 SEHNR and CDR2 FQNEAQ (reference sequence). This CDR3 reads CASSRPISTDTQYF. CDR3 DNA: TGTGCCAGCAGCCGACCTATTAGCACAGATACGCAGTATTTT.